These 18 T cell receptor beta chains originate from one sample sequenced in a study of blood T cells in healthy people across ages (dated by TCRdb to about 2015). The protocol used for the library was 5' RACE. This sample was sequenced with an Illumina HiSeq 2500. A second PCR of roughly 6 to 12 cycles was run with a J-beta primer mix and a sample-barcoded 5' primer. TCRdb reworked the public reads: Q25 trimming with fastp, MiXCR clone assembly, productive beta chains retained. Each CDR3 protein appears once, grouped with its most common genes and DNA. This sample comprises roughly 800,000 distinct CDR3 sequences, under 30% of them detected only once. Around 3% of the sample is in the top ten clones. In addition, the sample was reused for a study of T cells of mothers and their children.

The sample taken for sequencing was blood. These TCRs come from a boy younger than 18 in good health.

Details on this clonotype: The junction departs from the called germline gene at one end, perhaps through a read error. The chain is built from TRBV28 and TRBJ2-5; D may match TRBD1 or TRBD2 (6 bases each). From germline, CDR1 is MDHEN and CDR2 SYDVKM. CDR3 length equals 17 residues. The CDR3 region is CASNPFGGWGQYNEQLF. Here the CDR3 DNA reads TGTGCCAGCAATCCTTTCGGGGGATGGGGACAATACAATGAGCAGCTCTTC.

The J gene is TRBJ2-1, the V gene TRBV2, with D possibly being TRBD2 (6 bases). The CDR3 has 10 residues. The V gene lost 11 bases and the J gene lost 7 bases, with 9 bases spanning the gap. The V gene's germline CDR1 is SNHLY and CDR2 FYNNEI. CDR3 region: CAVGGNEQFF. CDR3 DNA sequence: TGTGCCGTCGGGGGAAATGAGCAGTTCTTC.

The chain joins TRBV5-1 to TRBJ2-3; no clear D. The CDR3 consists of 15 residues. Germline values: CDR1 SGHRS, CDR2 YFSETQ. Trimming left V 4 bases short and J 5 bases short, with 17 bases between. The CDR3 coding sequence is TGCGCCAGCAGCCCGGGTATTCAGGATAGAGATACGCAGTATTTT. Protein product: CASSPGIQDRDTQYF. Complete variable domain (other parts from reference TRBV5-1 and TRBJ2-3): KAGVTQTPRYLIKTRGQQVTLSCSPISGHRSVSWYQQTPGQGLQFLFEYFSETQRNKGNFPGRFSGRQFSNSRSEMNVSTLELGDSALYLCASSPGIQDRDTQYFGPGTRLTVL.

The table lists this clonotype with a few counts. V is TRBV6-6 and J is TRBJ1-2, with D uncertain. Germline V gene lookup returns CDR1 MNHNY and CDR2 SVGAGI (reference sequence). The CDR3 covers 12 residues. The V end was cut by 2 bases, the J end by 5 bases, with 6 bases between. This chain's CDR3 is CASSYTQYGYTF. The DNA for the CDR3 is TGTGCCAGCAGTTACACACAGTATGGCTACACCTTC.

CDR3 bases: TGCAGTGCTAGCGGGGCAGAGTACAATGAGCAGTTCTTC. It yields the protein CSASGAEYNEQFF. The rearrangement links TRBV20-1 to TRBJ2-1; D possibly uses TRBD1 or TRBD2 (5 bases each). The ends were cut back, 3 bases at V and 4 bases at J, with 10 bases in the middle. Germline-derived CDR1 and CDR2 are DFQATT and SNEGSKA (reference sequence). This CDR3 is built from 13 residues.

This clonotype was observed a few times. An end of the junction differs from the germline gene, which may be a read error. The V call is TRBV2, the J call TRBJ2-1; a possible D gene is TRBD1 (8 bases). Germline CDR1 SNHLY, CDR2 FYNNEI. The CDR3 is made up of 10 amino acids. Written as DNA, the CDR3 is TGTGCCAGCATGGGAGGGACAGGCAGCTTC. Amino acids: CASMGGTGSF. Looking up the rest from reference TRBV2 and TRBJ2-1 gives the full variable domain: EPEVTQTPSHQVTQMGQEVILRCVPISNHLYFYWYRQILGQKVEFLVSFYNNEISEKSEIFDDQFSVERPDGSNFTLKIRSTKLEDSAMYFCASMGGTGSFGPGTRLTVL.

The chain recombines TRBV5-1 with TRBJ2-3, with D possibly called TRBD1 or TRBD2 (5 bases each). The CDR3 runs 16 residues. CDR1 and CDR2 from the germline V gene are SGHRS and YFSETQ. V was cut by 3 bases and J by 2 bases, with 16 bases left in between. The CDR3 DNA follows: TGCGCCAGCAGCTGGGCCGGGACCCACCACACAGATACGCAGTATTTT. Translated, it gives CASSWAGTHHTDTQYF.

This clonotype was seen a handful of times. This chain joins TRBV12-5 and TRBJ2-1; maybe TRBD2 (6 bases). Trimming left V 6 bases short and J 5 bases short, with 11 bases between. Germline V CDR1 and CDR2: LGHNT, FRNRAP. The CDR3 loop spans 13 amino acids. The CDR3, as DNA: TGTGCTAGTGGACCACTAGCAGACAATGAGCAGTTCTTC. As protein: CASGPLADNEQFF.

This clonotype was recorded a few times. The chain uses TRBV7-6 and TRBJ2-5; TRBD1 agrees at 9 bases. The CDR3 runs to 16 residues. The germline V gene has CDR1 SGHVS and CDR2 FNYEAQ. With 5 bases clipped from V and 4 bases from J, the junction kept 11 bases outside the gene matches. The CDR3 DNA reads TGTGCCAGCAGCGATCCTCTGACAGGGGGTGGAGAGACCCAGTACTTC. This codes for CASSDPLTGGGETQYF. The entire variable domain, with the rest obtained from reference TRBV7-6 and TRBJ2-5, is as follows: GAGVSQSPRYKVTKRGQDVALRCDPISGHVSLYWYRQALGQGPEFLTYFNYEAQQDKSGLPNDRFSAERPEGSISTLTIQRTEQRDSAMYRCASSDPLTGGGETQYFGPGTRLLVL.

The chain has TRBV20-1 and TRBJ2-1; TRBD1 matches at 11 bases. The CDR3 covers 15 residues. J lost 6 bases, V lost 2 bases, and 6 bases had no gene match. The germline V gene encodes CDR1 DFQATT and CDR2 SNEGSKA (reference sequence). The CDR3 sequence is CSARTGTGGSNEQFF. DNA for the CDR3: TGCAGTGCTAGAACCGGGACAGGGGGTTCCAATGAGCAGTTCTTC.

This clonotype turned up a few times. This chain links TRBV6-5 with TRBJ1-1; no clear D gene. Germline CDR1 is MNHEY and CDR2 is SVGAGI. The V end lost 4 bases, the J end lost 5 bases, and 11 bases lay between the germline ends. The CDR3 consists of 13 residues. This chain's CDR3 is CASSSSGRTEAFF. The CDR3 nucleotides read TGTGCCAGCAGTTCATCGGGTCGGACTGAAGCTTTCTTT.

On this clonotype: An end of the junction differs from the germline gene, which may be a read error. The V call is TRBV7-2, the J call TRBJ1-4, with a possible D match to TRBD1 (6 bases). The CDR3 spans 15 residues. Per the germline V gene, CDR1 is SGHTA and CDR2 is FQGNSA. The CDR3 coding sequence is TGTGCCGGCAGCTTCGGGGGGCTAAGAGGTGAAAAACTGTTTTTT. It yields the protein CAGSFGGLRGEKLFF.

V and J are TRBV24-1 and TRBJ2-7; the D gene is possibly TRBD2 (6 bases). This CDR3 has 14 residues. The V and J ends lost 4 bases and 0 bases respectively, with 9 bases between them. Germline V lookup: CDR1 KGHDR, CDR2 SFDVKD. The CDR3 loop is CATSDSGLSYEQYF. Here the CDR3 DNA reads TGTGCCACCAGTGACAGCGGGCTCTCCTACGAGCAGTACTTC.

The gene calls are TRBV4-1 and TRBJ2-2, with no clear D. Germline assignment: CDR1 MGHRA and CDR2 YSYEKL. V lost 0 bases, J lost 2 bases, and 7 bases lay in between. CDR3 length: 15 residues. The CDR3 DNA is TGCGCCAGCAGCCAAGAACTACCAAACACCGGGGAGCTGTTTTTT. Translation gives CASSQELPNTGELFF.

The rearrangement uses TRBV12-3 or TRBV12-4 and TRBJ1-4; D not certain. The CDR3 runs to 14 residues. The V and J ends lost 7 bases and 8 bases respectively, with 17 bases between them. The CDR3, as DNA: TGTGCCAGCACTCCTGGAAGTAGCTACGAAAAACTGTTTTTT. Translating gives CASTPGSSYEKLFF.

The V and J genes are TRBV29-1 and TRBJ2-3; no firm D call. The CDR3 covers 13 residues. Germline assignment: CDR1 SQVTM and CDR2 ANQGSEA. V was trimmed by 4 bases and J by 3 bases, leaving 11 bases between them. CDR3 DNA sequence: TGCAGCGTTGCCCTCCTGGAAACAGATACGCAGTATTTT. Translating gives CSVALLETDTQYF.

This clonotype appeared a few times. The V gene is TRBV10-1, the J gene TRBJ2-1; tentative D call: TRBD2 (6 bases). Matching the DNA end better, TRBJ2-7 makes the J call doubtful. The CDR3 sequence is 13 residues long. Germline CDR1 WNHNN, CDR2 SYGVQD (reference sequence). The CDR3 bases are TGCGCCAGCAGTGATGGAGGGCGGGGCGAGCAGTACTTC. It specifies CASSDGGRGEQYF.

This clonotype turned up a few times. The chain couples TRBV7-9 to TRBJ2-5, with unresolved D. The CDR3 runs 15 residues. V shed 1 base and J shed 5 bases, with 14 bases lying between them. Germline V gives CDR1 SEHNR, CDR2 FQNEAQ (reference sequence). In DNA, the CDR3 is TGTGCCAGCAGCTTAGAGGTCTACCTCAGCGAGACCCAGTACTTC. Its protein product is CASSLEVYLSETQYF.